The sequence of this T cell receptor beta chain was determined in a study of shared clonotypes between healthy human individuals. Study results and limitations: Even with large depth, rarefaction showed that sorted-subset sequencing was incomplete. It was observed that roughly 5.5% of naive CD4 clonotypes were shared across four donors.

To note about this clone: Its antigen remains unidentified.

Trimming took 11 bases from V and 6 from J, leaving 19 bases between them. Germline V lookup: CDR1 MNHNY, CDR2 SVGAGI (reference sequence). This CDR3 has 13 residues. The DNA input per sorted-subset replicate PCR was roughly 0.2 ug, corresponding to 25,000 to 30,000 T cell genomes. Measured with immunoSEQ multiplex PCR; TCRdb has only the in-frame clones, and not every one. The data hold some 2,100,000 clones, with roughly 95% observed a single time. The rearrangement links TRBV6-6 to TRBJ1-1, with D hard to call. The sample consisted of naive CD4+ T cells sorted from blood. Stated subset: CD45RA+ positively selected. The TCR originated in a man between 18 and 29 years old in good health. CDR3 sequence reads: CASHWVVGAEAFF. CDR3 bases: TGTGCCTCCCACTGGGTGGTGGGCGCTGAAGCTTTCTTT.